A single sample is the source of the 13 T cell receptor beta chains below, sequenced in a study of T cell responses to AZD1222 COVID-19 vaccine. TCRdb's copy holds only in-frame clones and misses some; the assay was immunoSEQ multiplex PCR. The sample shows approximately 170,000 clones, around nine tenths of them seen only once. The material sequenced was peripheral blood, taken on day 0 of AZD1222 vaccination. The receptors stem from an adult in good health.

The CDR3 bases are TGTGCCAGCAGTACCGCTAGCGGGGACTACAATGAGCAGTTCTTC. Translated: CASSTASGDYNEQFF. The genes are TRBV6-4 and TRBJ2-1, with 9 positions matching TRBD2. V dropped 5 bases and J dropped 3; count of bases not matched to a gene: 5. The CDR3 sequence is 15 residues long. CDR1 MRHNA and CDR2 SNTAGT come from the germline V gene.

This sequence joins TRBV21-1 and TRBJ1-5. TRBV21-1 is a recognized pseudogene. This CDR3 is built from 14 residues. CDR3 nucleotides: TGTGCCGGTAGCGGACAGCGTAGCAATCAGCCCCAGCATTTT. As protein: CAGSGQRSNQPQHF.

The chain has TRBV10-2 and TRBJ2-7, with 7 bases lining up with TRBD2. Trimming removed 0 bases from V and 3 bases from J; junction bases left unmatched: 2. Germline CDR1 and CDR2: WSHSY and SAAADI. This CDR3 is built from 14 residues. The CDR3 DNA sequence: TGCGCCAGCAGTGAGTCGGGCGGGGGCTACGAGCAGTACTTC. Translated, it gives CASSESGGGYEQYF.

The chain recombines TRBV7-9 with TRBJ2-1; D is possibly TRBD2 (5 bases). There are 12 residues in the CDR3. The germline CDR1 and CDR2 sequences are SEHNR and FQNEAQ (reference sequence). V was pared by 5 bases and J by 5 bases, with 7 bases between. This CDR3 is CASSILDNEQFF. The CDR3, as DNA: TGTGCCAGCAGCATACTAGACAATGAGCAGTTCTTC.

The V gene is TRBV7-2, the J gene TRBJ1-2; D might be TRBD1 (5 bases). V lost 6 bases, J lost 1 base, and 9 bases lay in between. CDR3 length: 13 residues. Germline values: CDR1 SGHTA, CDR2 FQGNSA. The CDR3 region is CASRSGLNYGYTF. CDR3 nucleotide sequence: TGTGCCAGCAGGTCAGGGCTTAACTATGGCTACACCTTC.

V usage is TRBV27 and J usage is TRBJ1-1; D is unclear. Germline CDR1 is MNHEY and CDR2 is SMNVEV (reference sequence). The length of the CDR3 is 13 residues. V shed 6 bases and J shed 0 bases, with 8 bases lying between them. CDR3 DNA sequence: TGTGCCAGCAGCCCCGGGCTGAACACTGAAGCTTTCTTT. Its protein product is CASSPGLNTEAFF.

This clone was observed a single time. The chain employs TRBV6-5 and TRBJ1-2; no definite D call. The CDR3 has 15 amino acids. The germline V gene encodes CDR1 MNHEY and CDR2 SVGAGI. Trimming pared 2 bases from V and 2 bases from J, leaving 12 bases between. CDR3 nucleotides: TGTGCCAGCAGTTACGAGAGAAGTGGGAACTATGGCTACACCTTC. It specifies CASSYERSGNYGYTF.

DNA of the CDR3: TGTGCCAGCTCACCGGGACTCCCCACCGATGAGCAGTTCTTC. Translating gives CASSPGLPTDEQFF. This sequence joins TRBV18 and TRBJ2-1; D is possibly TRBD2 (6 bases). The V gene lost 3 bases and the J gene lost 8 bases, with 14 bases spanning the gap. Per germline, CDR1 KGHSH and CDR2 LQKENI. The CDR3 is made up of 14 amino acids.

CDR3 region: CASSQDEPWEKLFF. The CDR3 DNA sequence: TGCGCCAGCAGCCAAGATGAGCCCTGGGAAAAACTGTTTTTT. The chain combines TRBV4-1 with TRBJ1-4; no firm D call. Trimming left V 0 bases short and J 8 bases short, with 10 bases between. Per germline, CDR1 MGHRA and CDR2 YSYEKL. The CDR3 extends over 14 amino acids.

With respect to this clone: Other DNA sequences in the sample encode the same CDR3. The chain carries TRBV18 and TRBJ1-2, with a weak D call TRBD1 (5 bases). Between the trimmed V and J ends, which lost 6 bases and 2 bases, there was a span of 13 bases. The CDR3 is 14 amino acids. Germline V gene sequence: CDR1 KGHSH, CDR2 LQKENI. CDR3 residues: CASSPQGSNYGYTF. The CDR3 region has the DNA TGTGCCAGCTCCCCGCAGGGAAGCAACTATGGCTACACCTTC.

The rearrangement links TRBV2 to TRBJ1-6; TRBD1 is a possible D gene (5 bases). The germline V gene encodes CDR1 SNHLY and CDR2 FYNNEI. V was cut by 3 bases and J by 6 bases, with 12 bases left in between. The length of the CDR3 is 15 residues. The CDR3 DNA reads TGTGCCAGCAGTGAGACAGCGTTGGGTAATTCACCCCTCCACTTT. The encoded protein is CASSETALGNSPLHF.

This chain links TRBV29-1 with TRBJ2-5, with TRBD1 as a possible D gene (6 bases). The CDR3 extends over 16 amino acids. The ends were cut back, 0 bases at V and 3 bases at J, with 17 bases in the middle. Germline V gene data show CDR1 as SQVTM and CDR2 as ANQGSEA. Here the CDR3 reads CSVEDRGRGSKETQYF. The CDR3 nucleotides are TGCAGCGTTGAAGATCGAGGCAGGGGTTCTAAAGAGACCCAGTACTTC.

V and J are TRBV9 and TRBJ2-7, with 12 positions matching TRBD2. Germline assignment: CDR1 SGDLS and CDR2 YYNGEE. The V and J ends lost 3 bases and 9 bases, in that order; junction bases with no gene match: 4. This CDR3 comprises 13 residues. DNA of the CDR3: TGTGCCAGCAGCGGCGGGACTAGCGGGTGGCAGTACTTC. This gives the protein CASSGGTSGWQYF. Full variable domain (rest looked up from reference TRBV9 and TRBJ2-7): DSGVTQTPKHLITATGQRVTLRCSPRSGDLSVYWYQQSLDQGLQFLIQYYNGEERAKGNILERFSAQQFPDLHSELNLSSLELGDSALYFCASSGGTSGWQYFGPGTRLTVT.